This entry lists 30 T cell receptor beta chains sequenced from one sample in a study of blood T cell repertoires in COVID-19. Clones were sequenced by immunoSEQ multiplex PCR, and TCRdb holds only the in-frame ones, with some missing. The sample yields 100,000 or so clones, around 83% seen once. Sequencing was carried out using peripheral blood. All receptors derive from a man between 70 and 80 years old with active or convalescent COVID-19.

The chain employs TRBV7-2 and TRBJ1-6; D unclear. The V gene's germline CDR1 is SGHTA and CDR2 FQGNSA. The V and J ends lost 1 base and 15 bases respectively, with 10 bases between them. CDR3 length: 12 residues. CDR3 region: CASSLDTSHLHF. The DNA of the CDR3 is TGTGCCAGCAGCTTAGACACCTCCCACCTCCACTTT.

This chain uses TRBV27 with TRBJ1-4; 11 bases align to TRBD1. Germline V gene data show CDR1 as MNHEY and CDR2 as SMNVEV (reference sequence). This CDR3 comprises 16 residues. After removal of 6 bases from V and 4 bases from J, the junction contained 7 bases not matched to a gene. The DNA of the CDR3 is TGTGCCAGCAGCAAGGACAGGGGGCACGGTAATGAAAAACTGTTTTTT. It specifies CASSKDRGHGNEKLFF.

The gene calls are TRBV28 and TRBJ2-4, with D possibly matching TRBD1 (6 bases). The CDR3 runs 12 residues. Trimming pared 7 bases from V and 9 bases from J, leaving 13 bases between. The V gene's germline CDR1 is MDHEN and CDR2 SYDVKM. The CDR3 nucleotides are TGTGCCAGCAATACAGGGCATAGCATTCAGTACTTC. Translated, it gives CASNTGHSIQYF.

The chain employs TRBV7-2 and TRBJ1-1, with D perhaps TRBD1 (5 bases). From germline, CDR1 is SGHTA and CDR2 FQGNSA. The CDR3 is 14 residues long. The V gene lost 5 bases and the J gene lost 7 bases, with 17 bases spanning the gap. The CDR3 is CASSARSQGLEAFF. The CDR3 DNA reads TGTGCCAGCAGCGCTCGGAGCCAGGGCCTTGAAGCTTTCTTT. Complete variable domain (other parts from reference TRBV7-2 and TRBJ1-1): GAGVSQSPSNKVTEKGKDVELRCDPISGHTALYWYRQSLGQGLEFLIYFQGNSAPDKSGLPSDRFSAERTGGSVSTLTIQRTQQEDSAVYLCASSARSQGLEAFFGQGTRLTVV.

The chain uses TRBV5-6 and TRBJ2-3; a possible D gene is TRBD2 (6 bases). Germline lookup yields CDR1 SGHDT and CDR2 YYEEEE. This CDR3 has 16 amino acids. The ends were cut back, 1 base at V and 3 bases at J, with 15 bases in the middle. The CDR3 loop is CASSLNGGPRTDTQYF. The DNA of the CDR3 is TGTGCCAGCAGCTTGAACGGGGGTCCTAGAACAGATACGCAGTATTTT.

This sequence joins TRBV6-6 and TRBJ1-4; D may be TRBD1 (6 bases). V was cut by 5 bases and J by 8 bases, with 24 bases left in between. The CDR3 loop spans 17 amino acids. Looked up from germline, CDR1 is MNHNY and CDR2 is SVGAGI (reference sequence). The CDR3 protein is CASSPRRASGAPEKLFF. The CDR3 region has the DNA TGTGCCAGCAGTCCCCGCCGGGCCTCAGGGGCCCCCGAAAAACTGTTTTTT.

The chain recombines TRBV7-9 with TRBJ1-6; tentatively, D is TRBD1 (6 bases). V lost 5 bases to trimming and J lost 10 bases, with 18 bases between them. The germline gives CDR1 SEHNR, CDR2 FQNEAQ (reference sequence). CDR3 length: 15 amino acids. Written as DNA, the CDR3 is TGTGCCAGCAGCCTAACACAGGGAAGAGAATCACCCCTCCACTTT. Translating it yields CASSLTQGRESPLHF. The whole variable domain, filled in from reference TRBV7-9 and TRBJ1-6, reads DTGVSQNPRHKITKRGQNVTFRCDPISEHNRLYWYRQTLGQGPEFLTYFQNEAQLEKSRLLSDRFSAERPKGSFSTLEIQRTEQGDSAMYLCASSLTQGRESPLHFGNGTRLTVT.

About this clone: Other nucleotide sequences from this sample produce the same CDR3. The chain joins TRBV2 to TRBJ2-5; a weak D match, TRBD2 (6 bases). Trimming removed 6 bases from V and 2 bases from J, with 13 bases in between. This CDR3 is 14 amino acids long. In germline, CDR1 is SNHLY, CDR2 FYNNEI. CDR3 region: CASSGLAEQETQYF. The CDR3, as DNA: TGTGCCAGCAGCGGATTAGCGGAACAAGAGACCCAGTACTTC.

J is TRBJ1-5 and V is TRBV2; 8 positions agree with TRBD1. V lost 2 bases to trimming and J lost 6 bases; unmatched junction nucleotides: 6. This CDR3 contains 15 residues. Germline V gives CDR1 SNHLY, CDR2 FYNNEI. Written as DNA, the CDR3 is TGTGCCAGCAGTGAAAGGGCAGGGGGCGGTCAGCCCCAGCATTTT. It codes for CASSERAGGGQPQHF. The full variable domain, in which reference TRBV2 and TRBJ1-5 provide the parts outside the CDR3, is EPEVTQTPSHQVTQMGQEVILRCVPISNHLYFYWYRQILGQKVEFLVSFYNNEISEKSEIFDDQFSVERPDGSNFTLKIRSTKLEDSAMYFCASSERAGGGQPQHFGDGTRLSIL.

The chain joins TRBV28 to TRBJ1-2; D is perhaps TRBD1 (5 bases). V lost 7 bases, J lost 4 bases, and 16 bases lay in between. Germline-derived CDR1 and CDR2 are MDHEN and SYDVKM. This CDR3 region has 14 residues. The CDR3 DNA reads as TGTGCCAGCACCCCTGGGGGGACGATCTATGGCTACACCTTC. It specifies CASTPGGTIYGYTF.

This clone turned up a few times. This chain links TRBV27 with TRBJ2-1, with 8 nucleotides matching TRBD2. The CDR3 has 15 amino acids. V dropped 2 bases and J dropped 4; count of bases not matched to a gene: 4. Germline CDR1 and CDR2: MNHEY and SMNVEV (reference sequence). The CDR3 spells CASSLNSGAYNEQFF. CDR3 nucleotide sequence: TGTGCCAGCAGTTTAAATAGCGGGGCATACAATGAGCAGTTCTTC.

The CDR3 DNA sequence: TGTGCCAGCGGGCAGATCTCTGGAAACACCATATATTTT. Translating gives CASGQISGNTIYF. The chain joins TRBV28 to TRBJ1-3; the D is unclear. V shed 8 bases and J shed 0 bases, with 8 bases lying between them. The CDR3 totals 13 residues. The germline V gene encodes CDR1 MDHEN and CDR2 SYDVKM.

The V and J genes are TRBV5-6 and TRBJ2-1; TRBD1 is a possible D gene (6 bases). CDR1 is SGHDT, CDR2 YYEEEE, per germline. The CDR3 is made up of 16 amino acids. Trimming stripped 1 base from V and 2 bases from J, with 13 bases between. This CDR3 is CASSLFQGPTYNEQFF. CDR3 nucleotide sequence: TGTGCCAGCAGCTTGTTCCAGGGGCCGACCTACAATGAGCAGTTCTTC.

The chain recombines TRBV12-3 or TRBV12-4 with TRBJ1-1; D is unclear. This CDR3 has 13 amino acids. The V gene lost 3 bases and the J gene lost 1 base, with 6 bases spanning the gap. In nucleotides, the CDR3 is TGTGCCAGCAGTTTTTTGAGGAACACTGAAGCTTTCTTT. It encodes CASSFLRNTEAFF.

The J gene is TRBJ2-2, the V gene TRBV19; D possibly corresponds to TRBD1 (5 bases). Trimming removed 5 bases at V and 3 bases at J, with 7 bases between. The CDR3 spans 13 residues. Germline lookup yields CDR1 LNHDA and CDR2 SQIVND (reference sequence). DNA for the CDR3: TGTGCCAGTAGTGACAGACACACCGGGGAGCTGTTTTTT. Protein product: CASSDRHTGELFF.

V and J are TRBV2 and TRBJ2-1; 8 positions match TRBD1. With V trimmed by 4 bases and J by 1 base, 3 bases remained unmatched. CDR1 and CDR2 (germline): SNHLY, FYNNEI. CDR3 size: 15 residues. CDR3 in DNA: TGTGCCAGCAGTGTGAACAGGGGGTCCTACAATGAGCAGTTCTTC. It is translated as CASSVNRGSYNEQFF.

The chain joins TRBV20-1 to TRBJ2-1; no clear D gene. The CDR3 loop spans 15 amino acids. Germline CDR1 is DFQATT and CDR2 is SNEGSKA (reference sequence). V lost 3 bases to trimming and J lost 0 bases, with 12 bases between them. The CDR3 nucleotides read TGCAGTGCTAGTTCGGTTCTAAGCTCCTACAATGAGCAGTTCTTC. Encoded protein: CSASSVLSSYNEQFF.

The chain uses TRBV7-2 and TRBJ2-3; 7 nucleotides match TRBD2. The junction had 6 bases not matched to a gene; V was cut back by 1 base and J by 2 bases. The CDR3 is made up of 16 amino acids. Germline lookup yields CDR1 SGHTA and CDR2 FQGNSA. The CDR3 DNA sequence: TGTGCCAGCAGCTTAGTCGGGAGGCCCTCCACAGATACGCAGTATTTT. Protein: CASSLVGRPSTDTQYF.

The chain carries TRBV6-6 and TRBJ1-2; D uncertain. The CDR3 is made up of 12 amino acids. Trimming stripped 5 bases from V and 2 bases from J, with 6 bases between. Germline V CDR1 and CDR2: MNHNY, SVGAGI (reference sequence). This CDR3 reads CASSKSNYGYTF. The CDR3 nucleotides are TGTGCCAGCAGTAAATCGAACTATGGCTACACCTTC.

This clone was seen just once. The J gene is TRBJ2-2, the V gene TRBV2; a possible D gene is TRBD1 (6 bases). V was cut by 7 bases and J by 8 bases, with 11 bases left in between. The CDR3 spans 12 residues. Germline V gene sequence: CDR1 SNHLY, CDR2 FYNNEI. The DNA of the CDR3 is TGTGCCAGCACACAGGGTACGGGGGAGCTGTTTTTT. It encodes CASTQGTGELFF.

The V call is TRBV5-6, the J call TRBJ2-2; 7 nucleotides match TRBD2. This CDR3 comprises 16 residues. Germline assignment: CDR1 SGHDT and CDR2 YYEEEE. The trim removed 3 bases at V and 2 bases at J, leaving 7 bases unmatched. The CDR3 reads CASSSKRGLNTGELFF. CDR3 DNA: TGTGCCAGCAGCTCAAAGCGGGGTCTCAACACCGGGGAGCTGTTTTTT. The full variable domain, with the rest looked up from reference TRBV5-6 and TRBJ2-2, is DAGVTQSPTHLIKTRGQQVTLRCSPKSGHDTVSWYQQALGQGPQFIFQYYEEEERQRGNFPDRFSGHQFPNYSSELNVNALLLGDSALYLCASSSKRGLNTGELFFGEGSRLTVL.

This chain connects TRBV2 to TRBJ2-2, with a weak D call TRBD2 (6 bases). Between the trimmed V and J ends, which lost 7 bases and 7 bases, there was a span of 19 bases. This CDR3 is 15 amino acids long. Germline CDR1 and CDR2: SNHLY and FYNNEI. This CDR3 reads CASNFGRREHGELFF. In DNA form, the CDR3 reads TGTGCCAGCAATTTTGGACGGAGGGAGCACGGGGAGCTGTTTTTT.

This rearrangement joins TRBV9 to TRBJ1-6, with D possibly TRBD1 on 6 matching bases. Trimming left V 4 bases short and J 8 bases short, with 19 bases between. Germline V gene sequence: CDR1 SGDLS, CDR2 YYNGEE. The CDR3 spans 16 residues. The CDR3 region has the DNA TGTGCCAGCAGCATACAGGGTGGGATGGGGGATTCACCCCTCCACTTT. Translation gives CASSIQGGMGDSPLHF.

The gene calls are TRBV2 and TRBJ2-1, with 7 bases identical to TRBD1. J gave up 7 bases and V 6 bases, and 12 bases lay outside the gene matches. The germline CDR1 and CDR2 sequences are SNHLY and FYNNEI. The CDR3 is 15 residues long. CDR3 bases: TGTGCCAGCAGGGCCGGGACAGTTGCTGGTAATGAGCAGTTCTTC. Translated: CASRAGTVAGNEQFF.

The V gene is TRBV7-9, the J gene TRBJ1-1; 7 bases line up with TRBD1. The V and J ends lost 5 bases and 6 bases, in that order; junction bases with no gene match: 6. The germline CDR1 and CDR2 sequences are SEHNR and FQNEAQ (reference sequence). The CDR3 sequence is 13 residues long. As DNA, the CDR3 is TGTGCCAGCAGCCCCAGGGGGTTGGCTGAAGCTTTCTTT. Residues: CASSPRGLAEAFF.

This CDR3 is CASSARGSETQYF. The CDR3 nucleotides read TGTGCCAGCAGCGCTAGAGGGTCGGAGACCCAGTACTTC. The chain has TRBV9 and TRBJ2-5; perhaps TRBD2 as D (5 bases). Germline V lookup: CDR1 SGDLS, CDR2 YYNGEE. The CDR3 consists of 13 residues. Trimming cost V 3 bases and J 5 bases, with 11 bases left between them.

The gene calls are TRBV5-1 and TRBJ1-6; weak D call: TRBD1 (5 bases). V lost 2 bases and J lost 8, with 14 bases in between. The CDR3 is 15 residues long. Germline V gene data show CDR1 as SGHRS and CDR2 as YFSETQ. The CDR3 region has the DNA TGCGCCAGCAGCTTATTAGGACAAAACGATTCACCCCTCCACTTT. Translating it yields CASSLLGQNDSPLHF.

V is TRBV20-1 and J is TRBJ1-1; D might be TRBD1 (6 bases). The CDR3 is made up of 13 amino acids. Looked up from germline, CDR1 is DFQATT and CDR2 is SNEGSKA (reference sequence). Trimming left V 3 bases short and J 4 bases short, with 12 bases between. The CDR3: CSASQGLGTEAFF. In DNA form, the CDR3 reads TGCAGTGCTAGTCAGGGGTTAGGCACTGAAGCTTTCTTT.

The V and J genes are TRBV19 and TRBJ2-1, with 8 positions matching TRBD2. The V segment lost 3 bases and the J segment 4 bases; nucleotides outside the gene matches: 14. From germline, CDR1 is LNHDA and CDR2 SQIVND (reference sequence). The CDR3 has 18 residues. The CDR3 DNA sequence: TGTGCCAGTAGTATTGGTTTGGCGGGGGGCCGACCTTACAATGAGCAGTTCTTC. Its protein is CASSIGLAGGRPYNEQFF.

The chain uses TRBV7-9 and TRBJ1-3; TRBD1 aligns across 8 bases. The CDR3 is 16 residues long. The germline V gene has CDR1 SEHNR and CDR2 FQNEAQ (reference sequence). J gave up 2 bases and V 5 bases, and 8 bases lay outside the gene matches. CDR3 DNA sequence: TGTGCCAGCAGCCCCCGACAGGGGTACGCTGGAAACACCATATATTTT. Protein sequence: CASSPRQGYAGNTIYF.